Presented here are 31 T cell receptor beta chains from one specimen sequenced in a study of shared clonotypes between healthy human individuals. Profiling relied on immunoSEQ multiplex PCR, and the TCRdb table lists in-frame clones only, not all of them. The sample consists of approximately 1,000,000 clones, approximately 80% of them appearing once. Sequencing was carried out using memory CD4+ T cells from PBMCs. The sample's subset: CD45RA-negative fraction. The receptors were sampled from a man aged 18-30 years in good health. Some clones in this sample may be carry-over from other donors' samples.

CDR3 sequence (DNA): TGTGCCACACGAGATACAGGGGCTGGAAACACCATATATTTT. It translates to CATRDTGAGNTIYF. This chain links TRBV10-3 with TRBJ1-3, with 7 nucleotides matching TRBD1. Germline CDR1 and CDR2: ENHRY and SYGVKD. The CDR3 is 14 residues long. Losses at the gene ends were 10 bases for V and 2 bases for J; bases not matched to a gene: 8.

The chain employs TRBV5-1 and TRBJ1-1; TRBD1 matches at 12 bases. The length of the CDR3 is 17 residues. V lost 4 bases, J lost 4 bases, and 11 bases stayed unmatched. CDR1 SGHRS and CDR2 YFSETQ come from the germline V gene. This CDR3 reads CASSPPGQGASITEAFF. For the CDR3, the DNA is TGCGCCAGCAGCCCGCCGGGACAGGGGGCATCTATCACTGAAGCTTTCTTT.

This rearrangement joins TRBV28 to TRBJ1-3, with a possible D match to TRBD1 (5 bases). The germline V and J ends were trimmed by 5 bases and 7 bases, with 21 bases remaining between them. The length of the CDR3 is 16 residues. Germline CDR1 and CDR2: MDHEN and SYDVKM. The CDR3 sequence is CASSLPEWGSWNTIYF. The DNA for the CDR3 is TGTGCCAGCAGTCTACCCGAGTGGGGGTCCTGGAACACCATATATTTT.

This chain connects TRBV28 to TRBJ1-2; no clear D gene. V was cut by 3 bases and J by 7 bases, with 9 bases left in between. The CDR3 totals 12 residues. Germline assignment: CDR1 MDHEN and CDR2 SYDVKM. The CDR3: CASSFTDGGYTF. The CDR3 DNA sequence: TGTGCCAGCAGTTTTACGGACGGTGGCTACACCTTC.

The V gene is TRBV2, the J gene TRBJ2-3; D call uncertain. CDR3 length: 14 residues. V lost 0 bases and J 2 bases, leaving 6 bases between the germline ends. Germline CDR1 reads SNHLY; CDR2 reads FYNNEI. The CDR3 DNA is TGTGCCAGCAGTGAAGCGCTGTACACAGATACGCAGTATTTT. Translated, it gives CASSEALYTDTQYF.

This chain joins TRBV5-1 and TRBJ2-2, with 9 bases lining up with TRBD1. This CDR3 is built from 15 residues. V shed 4 bases and J 6 bases; nucleotides not matched to a gene: 7. CDR1 and CDR2 (germline): SGHRS, YFSETQ. The CDR3 DNA reads TGCGCCAGCAGCCCCCCGACAGGGGGTTCCGGGGAGCTGTTTTTT. This gives the protein CASSPPTGGSGELFF.

This chain links TRBV6-1 with TRBJ2-2; 7 nucleotides align to TRBD2. CDR1 MNHNS and CDR2 SASEGT come from the germline V gene. The CDR3 has 15 amino acids. V dropped 4 bases and J dropped 6; count of bases not matched to a gene: 8. Here the CDR3 reads CASSGTRVGSGELFF. The CDR3 nucleotides are TGTGCCAGCAGTGGGACTAGGGTAGGATCCGGGGAGCTGTTTTTT.

The rearrangement joins TRBV9 to TRBJ2-2; the D is unclear. From germline, CDR1 is SGDLS and CDR2 YYNGEE. There are 14 residues in the CDR3. Trimming took 3 bases from V and 5 from J, leaving 11 bases between them. The CDR3 loop is CASSGSTGTGELFF. CDR3 DNA sequence: TGTGCCAGCAGCGGCTCGACTGGTACCGGGGAGCTGTTTTTT.

The V and J genes are TRBV19 and TRBJ1-2, with 9 bases that match TRBD1. With 5 bases clipped from V and 7 bases from J, the junction kept 8 bases outside the gene matches. The length of the CDR3 is 14 residues. CDR1 and CDR2 (germline): LNHDA, SQIVND (reference sequence). The CDR3 spells CASSQEQGASGYTF. In DNA form, the CDR3 reads TGTGCCAGTAGTCAAGAACAGGGGGCGAGTGGCTACACCTTC.

This chain uses TRBV2 with TRBJ1-4; D is undetermined. Germline V gene data show CDR1 as SNHLY and CDR2 as FYNNEI. V gave up 5 bases and J gave up 0 bases, with 10 bases separating them. This CDR3 has 15 amino acids. The CDR3 sequence: CASSWKATTNEKLFF. DNA for the CDR3: TGTGCCAGCAGTTGGAAGGCGACAACTAATGAAAAACTGTTTTTT.

V and J are TRBV6-6 and TRBJ1-3, with TRBD1 matching over 7 bases. V was pared by 8 bases and J by 2 bases, with 9 bases of the junction left unmatched. The CDR3 consists of 15 residues. Germline CDR1 MNHNY, CDR2 SVGAGI (reference sequence). CDR3 sequence reads: CASGADRVAGNTIYF. CDR3 nucleotide sequence: TGTGCCAGCGGGGCAGACAGGGTAGCTGGAAACACCATATATTTT.

V and J are TRBV6-6 and TRBJ1-1; D is ambiguous. The length of the CDR3 is 13 residues. Trimming took off 4 bases at V and 1 base at J, with 7 bases between the two ends. Germline V gives CDR1 MNHNY, CDR2 SVGAGI (reference sequence). Here the CDR3 reads CASSWAQNTEAFF. The CDR3 nucleotides read TGTGCCAGCAGTTGGGCACAGAACACTGAAGCTTTCTTT.

The chain combines TRBV5-4 with TRBJ2-5; 9 bases align to TRBD2. This CDR3 is built from 15 residues. Germline CDR1 is SGHNT and CDR2 is YYREEE (reference sequence). Germline trimming cut 0 bases from V and 5 bases from J; bases unmatched to any gene: 5. CDR3 region: CASSLGGRARETQYF. CDR3 nucleotide sequence: TGTGCCAGCAGCTTGGGCGGGAGGGCCCGGGAGACCCAGTACTTC.

The chain uses TRBV2 and TRBJ2-7, with D perhaps TRBD2 (5 bases). The CDR3 has 12 amino acids. Germline CDR1 SNHLY, CDR2 FYNNEI. V gave up 6 bases and J gave up 7 bases, with 13 bases separating them. The CDR3 sequence is CASRDGVWEQYF. DNA of the CDR3: TGTGCCAGCAGGGACGGGGTCTGGGAGCAGTACTTC.

This clone was detected once. Other nucleotide sequences in the sample specify the same CDR3. The gene calls are TRBV7-2 and TRBJ2-1, with a weak D call TRBD1 (6 bases). The CDR3 runs 15 residues. Germline lookup yields CDR1 SGHTA and CDR2 FQGNSA. The V and J ends lost 1 base and 1 base respectively, with 8 bases between them. For the CDR3, the DNA is TGTGCCAGCAGCTTAGTTCAGGGGTCCTACAATGAGCAGTTCTTC. It yields the protein CASSLVQGSYNEQFF.

The rearrangement links TRBV4-1 to TRBJ1-1; D is uncertain. The length of the CDR3 is 14 residues. Trimming left V 2 bases short and J 1 base short, with 8 bases between. CDR1 is MGHRA and CDR2 is YSYEKL in the germline V gene. The CDR3 DNA reads TGCGCCAGCAGCCAAACCCCTTCGAACACTGAAGCTTTCTTT. Protein product: CASSQTPSNTEAFF.

This clone was recorded only once. The chain combines TRBV5-1 with TRBJ2-7; 7 nucleotides match TRBD2. V shed 4 bases and J 2 bases; nucleotides not matched to a gene: 6. The CDR3 totals 14 residues. CDR1 and CDR2 (germline): SGHRS, YFSETQ. CDR3 protein: CASSVGGFTYEQYF. DNA for the CDR3: TGCGCCAGCAGCGTGGGGGGGTTCACCTACGAGCAGTACTTC.

In its sample, this clone was seen a few times. DNA of the CDR3: TGTGCCAGCAGCTCCCGGGGACTCCAAGAGACCCAGTACTTC. It codes for CASSSRGLQETQYF. J is TRBJ2-5 and V is TRBV7-7, with D perhaps matching TRBD2 (6 bases). The CDR3 extends over 14 amino acids. CDR1 and CDR2 from the germline V gene are SSHAT and FNYEAQ (reference sequence). V gave up 4 bases and J gave up 1 base, with 10 bases separating them.

The rearrangement joins TRBV19 to TRBJ1-5, with D maybe TRBD1 (5 bases). The germline CDR1 and CDR2 sequences are LNHDA and SQIVND (reference sequence). V was trimmed by 7 bases and J by 2 bases, leaving 15 bases between them. The CDR3 sequence is 15 residues long. CDR3 coding DNA: TGTGCCAGTAAAGGCAGGGAGAGGGGCAATCAGCCCCAGCATTTT. Protein sequence: CASKGRERGNQPQHF.

The J gene is TRBJ2-2, the V gene TRBV9; D not certain. CDR3 length equals 12 residues. V was pared by 0 bases and J by 7 bases, with 4 bases between. Germline V gives CDR1 SGDLS, CDR2 YYNGEE. Written as DNA, the CDR3 is TGTGCCAGCAGCGTAGGAAACGGGGAGCTGTTTTTT. Translation: CASSVGNGELFF.

This clone was detected once. V gene TRBV21-1 combines with J gene TRBJ1-2. TRBV21-1 is an annotated pseudogene. The CDR3 is 15 amino acids. The CDR3 sequence is CASSNVLVFSYGYTF. The CDR3, as DNA: TGTGCCAGCAGCAATGTGCTGGTATTTAGCTATGGCTACACCTTC.

This clone was counted a few times. A much larger clone differs from this one at a single base, so this may be a read error. The same CDR3 also results from other DNA sequences found in this sample. The chain employs TRBV4-3 and TRBJ1-1, with D perhaps TRBD1 (6 bases). This CDR3 has 15 amino acids. In germline, CDR1 is LGHNA, CDR2 YSLEER. The CDR3 bases are TGCGCCAGCAGCCAAGATAACAGGGCAGGCACTGAAGCTTTCTTC. It translates to CASSQDNRAGTEAFF.

The chain joins TRBV7-3 to TRBJ1-1; perhaps TRBD1 as D (6 bases). V was cut by 5 bases and J by 5 bases, with 15 bases left in between. The CDR3 length is 14 residues. Germline V lookup: CDR1 SGHTA, CDR2 FQGTGA. CDR3 residues: CASSPGQRDTEAFF. The CDR3 region has the DNA TGTGCCAGCAGCCCCGGACAGAGGGATACTGAAGCTTTCTTT. Filled out from reference TRBV7-3 and TRBJ1-1, the complete variable domain reads GAGVSQTPSNKVTEKGKYVELRCDPISGHTALYWYRQSLGQGPEFLIYFQGTGAADDSGLPNDRFFAVRPEGSVSTLKIQRTERGDSAVYLCASSPGQRDTEAFFGQGTRLTVV.

This clone came up once. The rearrangement joins TRBV6-1 to TRBJ1-5, with D possibly being TRBD1 (5 bases). Germline values: CDR1 MNHNS, CDR2 SASEGT. This CDR3 is built from 18 residues. Trimming shortened V by 3 bases and J by 1 base, and 19 bases separated the two germline ends. Here the CDR3 reads CASSEPGVIFGSNQPQHF. CDR3 bases: TGTGCCAGCAGTGAGCCGGGGGTGATCTTTGGAAGCAATCAGCCCCAGCATTTT.

This clone appeared a single time. The gene calls are TRBV5-3 and TRBJ1-6; D uncertain. TRBV5-3 is annotated as an ORF whose role is uncertain. The CDR3 totals 12 residues. V was cut by 4 bases and J by 11 bases, with 10 bases left in between. CDR3 residues: CARSDYKTPLHF. The CDR3 DNA is TGTGCCAGAAGCGATTATAAGACACCCCTCCACTTT.

The chain recombines TRBV18 with TRBJ2-2, with 10 bases fitting TRBD2. The CDR3 is 17 residues long. The germline V gene has CDR1 KGHSH and CDR2 LQKENI. V was clipped by 0 bases and J by 6 bases; unmatched bases: 7. CDR3 nucleotide sequence: TGTGCCAGCTCACCACCCGCTACTAGCGGGACCGCCGGGGAGCTGTTTTTT. The encoded protein is CASSPPATSGTAGELFF. The whole variable domain, remainder taken from reference TRBV18 and TRBJ2-2, is NAGVMQNPRHLVRRRGQEARLRCSPMKGHSHVYWYRQLPEEGLKFMVYLQKENIIDESGMPKERFSAEFPKEGPSILRIQQVVRGDSAAYFCASSPPATSGTAGELFFGEGSRLTVL.

A note on this clone: Other DNA sequences in this specimen translate into the identical CDR3. The chain carries TRBV9 and TRBJ2-7, with 9 bases identical to TRBD1. CDR3 size: 14 residues. Per germline, CDR1 SGDLS and CDR2 YYNGEE. J gave up 2 bases and V 2 bases, and 2 bases lay outside the gene matches. The CDR3 region has the DNA TGTGCCAGCAGCGTGGGACAGGGTCCCTACGAGCAGTACTTC. Translating gives CASSVGQGPYEQYF.

This clone occurred once. J is TRBJ1-5 and V is TRBV27, with 10 bases that match TRBD1. Germline V gene data show CDR1 as MNHEY and CDR2 as SMNVEV (reference sequence). The CDR3 is 15 residues long. V dropped 10 bases and J dropped 0; count of bases not matched to a gene: 6. The CDR3 nucleotides read TGTGCCACCCCCGGGACAGGGGATAGCAATCAGCCCCAGCATTTT. Translated: CATPGTGDSNQPQHF.

This chain joins TRBV2 and TRBJ2-5, with TRBD1 as a possible D gene (7 bases). CDR1 is SNHLY and CDR2 is FYNNEI in the germline V gene. The ends were cut back, 5 bases at V and 5 bases at J, with 15 bases in the middle. The CDR3 has 14 residues. The chain's CDR3 is CASSRDRAGETQYF. The CDR3 DNA is TGTGCCAGCAGTCGCGACAGGGCGGGGGAGACCCAGTACTTC.

The chain uses TRBV10-1 and TRBJ2-1, with D unclear. V dropped 6 bases and J dropped 3 bases, with 9 bases sitting between them. Per the germline V gene, CDR1 is WNHNN and CDR2 is SYGVQD (reference sequence). There are 13 residues in the CDR3. CDR3 loop: CASSKDGYNEQFF. The CDR3 nucleotides read TGCGCCAGCAGCAAAGACGGCTACAATGAGCAGTTCTTC.

This chain connects TRBV28 to TRBJ1-2, with 7 bases aligning to TRBD1. Germline values: CDR1 MDHEN, CDR2 SYDVKM. The CDR3 contains 12 residues. With V trimmed by 3 bases and J by 8 bases, 3 bases remained unmatched. The CDR3 coding sequence is TGTGCCAGCAGTTTGGACAGGAGGGGCTACACCTTC. Its protein product is CASSLDRRGYTF.